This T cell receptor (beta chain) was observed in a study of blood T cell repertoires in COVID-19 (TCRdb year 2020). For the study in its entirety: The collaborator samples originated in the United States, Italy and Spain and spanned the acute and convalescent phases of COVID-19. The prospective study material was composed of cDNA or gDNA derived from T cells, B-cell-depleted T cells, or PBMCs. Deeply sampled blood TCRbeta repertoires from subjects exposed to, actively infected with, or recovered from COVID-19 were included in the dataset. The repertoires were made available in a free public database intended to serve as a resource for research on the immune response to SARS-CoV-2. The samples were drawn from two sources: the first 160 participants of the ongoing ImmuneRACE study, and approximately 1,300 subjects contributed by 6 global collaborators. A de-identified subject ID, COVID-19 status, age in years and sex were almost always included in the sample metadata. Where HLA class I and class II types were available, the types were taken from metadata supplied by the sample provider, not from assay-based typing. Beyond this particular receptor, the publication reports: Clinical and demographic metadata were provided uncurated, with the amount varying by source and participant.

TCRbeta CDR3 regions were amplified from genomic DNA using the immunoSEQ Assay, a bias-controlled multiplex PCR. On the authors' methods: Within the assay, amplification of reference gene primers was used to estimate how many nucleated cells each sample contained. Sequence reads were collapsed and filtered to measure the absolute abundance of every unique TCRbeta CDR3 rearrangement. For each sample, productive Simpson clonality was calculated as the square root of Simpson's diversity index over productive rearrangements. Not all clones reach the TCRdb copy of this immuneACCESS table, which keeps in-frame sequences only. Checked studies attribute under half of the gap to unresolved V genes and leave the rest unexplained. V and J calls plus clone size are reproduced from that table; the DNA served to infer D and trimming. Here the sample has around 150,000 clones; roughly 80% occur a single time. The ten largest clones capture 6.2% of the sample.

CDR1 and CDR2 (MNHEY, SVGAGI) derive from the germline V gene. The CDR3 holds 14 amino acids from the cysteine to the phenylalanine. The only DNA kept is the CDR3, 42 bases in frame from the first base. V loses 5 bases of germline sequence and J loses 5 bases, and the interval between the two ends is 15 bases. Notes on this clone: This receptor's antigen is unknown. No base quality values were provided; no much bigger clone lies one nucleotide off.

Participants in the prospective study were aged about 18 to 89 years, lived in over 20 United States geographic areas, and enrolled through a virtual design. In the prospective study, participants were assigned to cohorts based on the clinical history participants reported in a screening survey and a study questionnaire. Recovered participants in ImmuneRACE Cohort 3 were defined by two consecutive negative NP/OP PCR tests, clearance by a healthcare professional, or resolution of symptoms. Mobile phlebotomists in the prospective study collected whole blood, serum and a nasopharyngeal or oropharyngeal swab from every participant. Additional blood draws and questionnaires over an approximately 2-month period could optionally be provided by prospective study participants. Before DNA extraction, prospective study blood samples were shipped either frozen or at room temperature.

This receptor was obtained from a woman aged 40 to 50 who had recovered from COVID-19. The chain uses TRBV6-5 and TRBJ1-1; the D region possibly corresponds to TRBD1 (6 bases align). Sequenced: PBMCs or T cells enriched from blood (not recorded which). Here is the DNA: TGTGCCAGCAGTCGGGCGGGGGCGGGAACTGAAGCTTTCTTT. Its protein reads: CASSRAGAGTEAFF.